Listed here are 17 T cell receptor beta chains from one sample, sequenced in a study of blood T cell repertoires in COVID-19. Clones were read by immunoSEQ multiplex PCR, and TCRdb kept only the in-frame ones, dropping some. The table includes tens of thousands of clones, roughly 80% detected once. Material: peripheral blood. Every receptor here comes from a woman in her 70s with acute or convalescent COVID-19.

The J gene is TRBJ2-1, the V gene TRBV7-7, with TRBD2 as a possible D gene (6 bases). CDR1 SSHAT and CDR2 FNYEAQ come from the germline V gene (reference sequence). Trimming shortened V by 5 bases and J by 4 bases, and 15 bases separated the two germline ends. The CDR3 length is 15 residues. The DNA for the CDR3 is TGTGCCAGCAGCGTACAGAGCGGGCGATACAATGAGCAGTTCTTC. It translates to CASSVQSGRYNEQFF. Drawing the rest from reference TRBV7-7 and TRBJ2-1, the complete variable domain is GAGVSQSPRYKVTKRGQDVTLRCDPISSHATLYWYQQALGQGPEFLTYFNYEAQPDKSGLPSDRFSAERPEGSISTLTIQRTEQRDSAMYRCASSVQSGRYNEQFFGPGTRLTVL.

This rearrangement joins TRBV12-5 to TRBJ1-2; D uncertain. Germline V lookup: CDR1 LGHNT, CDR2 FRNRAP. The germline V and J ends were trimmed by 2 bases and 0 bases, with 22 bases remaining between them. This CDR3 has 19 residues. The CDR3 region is CASGLPRPVYGDSNYGYTF. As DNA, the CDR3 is TGTGCTAGTGGTTTGCCCCGTCCCGTGTACGGGGATTCTAACTATGGCTACACCTTC.

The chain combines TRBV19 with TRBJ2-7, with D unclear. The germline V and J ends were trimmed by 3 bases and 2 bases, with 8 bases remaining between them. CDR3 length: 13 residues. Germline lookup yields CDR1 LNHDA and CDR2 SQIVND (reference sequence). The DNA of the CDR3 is TGTGCCAGTAGTATGGGCCCGACCTACGAGCAGTACTTC. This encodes CASSMGPTYEQYF.

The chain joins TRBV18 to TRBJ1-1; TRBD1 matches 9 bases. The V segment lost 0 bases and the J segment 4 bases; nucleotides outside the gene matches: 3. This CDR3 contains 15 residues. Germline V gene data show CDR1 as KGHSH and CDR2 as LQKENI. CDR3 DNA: TGTGCCAGCTCACCACCGACAGGGGGGGGCACTGAAGCTTTCTTT. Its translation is CASSPPTGGGTEAFF.

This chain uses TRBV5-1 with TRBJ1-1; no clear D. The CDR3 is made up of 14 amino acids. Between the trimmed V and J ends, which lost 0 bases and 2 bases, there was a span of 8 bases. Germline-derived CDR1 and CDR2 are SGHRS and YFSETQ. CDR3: CASSLETSNTEAFF. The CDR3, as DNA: TGCGCCAGCAGCTTGGAGACAAGTAACACTGAAGCTTTCTTT.

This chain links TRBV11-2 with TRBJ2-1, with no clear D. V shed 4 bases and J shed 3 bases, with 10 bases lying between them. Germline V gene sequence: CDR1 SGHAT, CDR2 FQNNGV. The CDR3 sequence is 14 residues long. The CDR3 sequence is CASSSTTGYNEQFF. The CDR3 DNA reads TGTGCCAGCAGCTCTACCACCGGCTACAATGAGCAGTTCTTC.

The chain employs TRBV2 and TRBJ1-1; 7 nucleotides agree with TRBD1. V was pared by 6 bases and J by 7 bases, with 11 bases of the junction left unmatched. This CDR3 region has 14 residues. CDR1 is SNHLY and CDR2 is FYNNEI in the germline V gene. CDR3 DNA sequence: TGTGCCAGCAGCCTAACTCGACAGGGCGTTGAAGCTTTCTTT. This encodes CASSLTRQGVEAFF.

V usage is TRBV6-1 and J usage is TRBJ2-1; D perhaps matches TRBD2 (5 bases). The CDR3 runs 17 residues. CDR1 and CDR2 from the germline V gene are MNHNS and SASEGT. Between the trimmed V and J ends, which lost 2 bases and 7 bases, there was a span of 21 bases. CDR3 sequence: CASSELREQNAVNEQFF. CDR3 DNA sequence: TGTGCCAGCAGTGAACTTAGGGAGCAAAATGCCGTAAATGAGCAGTTCTTC.

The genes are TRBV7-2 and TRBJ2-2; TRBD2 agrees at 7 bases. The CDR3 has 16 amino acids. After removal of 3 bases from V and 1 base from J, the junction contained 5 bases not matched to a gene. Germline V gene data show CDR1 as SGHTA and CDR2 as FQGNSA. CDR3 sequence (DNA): TGTGCCAGCAGCTTGAATGGCGGGGGGAACACCGGGGAGCTGTTTTTT. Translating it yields CASSLNGGGNTGELFF.

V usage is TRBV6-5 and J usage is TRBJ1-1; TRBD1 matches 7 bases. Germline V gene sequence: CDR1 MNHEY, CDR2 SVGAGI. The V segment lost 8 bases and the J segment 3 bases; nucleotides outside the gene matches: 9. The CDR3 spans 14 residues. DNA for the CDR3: TGTGCCAGCGGAAGAACAGGGGTTCACACTGAAGCTTTCTTT. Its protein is CASGRTGVHTEAFF.

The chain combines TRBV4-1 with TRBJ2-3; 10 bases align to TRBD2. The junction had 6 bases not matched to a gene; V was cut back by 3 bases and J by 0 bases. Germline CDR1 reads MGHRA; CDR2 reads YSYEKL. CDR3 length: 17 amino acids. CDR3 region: CASSQGSGGASTDTQYF. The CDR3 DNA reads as TGCGCCAGCAGCCAGGGGAGCGGGGGGGCTAGCACAGATACGCAGTATTTT.

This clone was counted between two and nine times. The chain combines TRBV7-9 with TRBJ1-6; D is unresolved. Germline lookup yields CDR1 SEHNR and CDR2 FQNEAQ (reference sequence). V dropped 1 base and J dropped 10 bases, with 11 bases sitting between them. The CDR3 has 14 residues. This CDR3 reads CASSLGSRGSPLHF. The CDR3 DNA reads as TGTGCCAGCAGCTTAGGCTCCAGAGGGTCACCCCTCCACTTT. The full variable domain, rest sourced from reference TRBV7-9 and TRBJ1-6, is DTGVSQNPRHKITKRGQNVTFRCDPISEHNRLYWYRQTLGQGPEFLTYFQNEAQLEKSRLLSDRFSAERPKGSFSTLEIQRTEQGDSAMYLCASSLGSRGSPLHFGNGTRLTVT.

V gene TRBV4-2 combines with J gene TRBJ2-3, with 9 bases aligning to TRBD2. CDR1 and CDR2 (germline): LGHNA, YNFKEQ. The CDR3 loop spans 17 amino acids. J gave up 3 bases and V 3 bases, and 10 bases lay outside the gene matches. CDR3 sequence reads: CASSQGRGGGITDTQYF. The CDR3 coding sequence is TGTGCCAGCAGCCAGGGCCGCGGGGGGGGCATTACAGATACGCAGTATTTT.

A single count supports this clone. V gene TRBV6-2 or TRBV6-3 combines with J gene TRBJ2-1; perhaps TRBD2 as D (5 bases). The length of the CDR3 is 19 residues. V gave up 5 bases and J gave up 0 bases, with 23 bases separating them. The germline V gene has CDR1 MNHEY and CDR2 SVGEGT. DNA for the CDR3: TGTGCCAGCAGTCCACGGATGGTTGACTATTCAAGCTCCTACAATGAGCAGTTCTTC. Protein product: CASSPRMVDYSSSYNEQFF.

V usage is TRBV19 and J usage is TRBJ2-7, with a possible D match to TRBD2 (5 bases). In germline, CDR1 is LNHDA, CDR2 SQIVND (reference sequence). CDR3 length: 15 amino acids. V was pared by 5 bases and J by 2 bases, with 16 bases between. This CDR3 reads CASSSGSLGAYEQYV. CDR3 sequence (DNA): TGTGCCAGTAGTTCGGGATCCCTTGGAGCCTACGAGCAGTACGTC.

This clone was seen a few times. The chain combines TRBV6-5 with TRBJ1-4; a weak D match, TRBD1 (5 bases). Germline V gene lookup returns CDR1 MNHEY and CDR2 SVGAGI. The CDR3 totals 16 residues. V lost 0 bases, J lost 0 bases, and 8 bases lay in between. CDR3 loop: CASSYSGTTTNEKLFF. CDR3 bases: TGTGCCAGCAGTTACTCGGGGACTACAACTAATGAAAAACTGTTTTTT.

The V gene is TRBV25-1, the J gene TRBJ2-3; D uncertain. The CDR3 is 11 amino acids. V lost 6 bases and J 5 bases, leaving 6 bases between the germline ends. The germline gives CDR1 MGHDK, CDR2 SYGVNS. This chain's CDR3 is CASSGGDTQYF. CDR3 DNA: TGTGCCAGCAGCGGCGGAGATACGCAGTATTTT.